This T cell receptor beta chain was captured in a study of brain T cells in children with intractable seizures. Some clones are missing from TCRdb's copy, which holds only in-frame ones; the method was immunoSEQ multiplex PCR. The sample has around 70,000 clones; about 93% are singletons. V lost 5 bases and J 3 bases, leaving 14 bases between the germline ends. Germline CDR1 reads SEHNR; CDR2 reads FQNEAQ (reference sequence). The CDR3 covers 14 residues. Surgery cases with the highest brain T cell transcript signatures were chosen for sequencing. Pre-surgery treatment included at least one anti-epileptic drug.

The source was peripheral blood, collected at surgery. The chain is built from TRBV7-9 and TRBJ2-7; D is possibly TRBD1 or TRBD2 (5 bases each). The source is a boy less than two years old with tuberous sclerosis and intractable seizures. The CDR3 reads CASSGRDGHYEQYF. The DNA for the CDR3 is TGTGCCAGCAGCGGCCGGGACGGCCACTACGAGCAGTACTTC.